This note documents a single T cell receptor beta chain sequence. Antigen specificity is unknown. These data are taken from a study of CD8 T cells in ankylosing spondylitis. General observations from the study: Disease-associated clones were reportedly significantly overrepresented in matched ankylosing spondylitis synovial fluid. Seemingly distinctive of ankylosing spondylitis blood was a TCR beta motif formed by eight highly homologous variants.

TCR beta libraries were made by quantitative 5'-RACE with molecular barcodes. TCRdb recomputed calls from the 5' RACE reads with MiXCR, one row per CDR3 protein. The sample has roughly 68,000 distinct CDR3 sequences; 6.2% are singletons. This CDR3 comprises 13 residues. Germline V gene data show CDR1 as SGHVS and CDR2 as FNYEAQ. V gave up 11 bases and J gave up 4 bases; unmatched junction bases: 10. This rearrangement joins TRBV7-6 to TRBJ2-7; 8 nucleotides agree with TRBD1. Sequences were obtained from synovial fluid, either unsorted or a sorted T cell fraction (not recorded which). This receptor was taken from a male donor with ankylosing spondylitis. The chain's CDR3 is CAVGAGGDYEQYF. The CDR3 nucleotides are TGTGCCGTAGGGGCAGGGGGCGATTACGAGCAGTACTTC.